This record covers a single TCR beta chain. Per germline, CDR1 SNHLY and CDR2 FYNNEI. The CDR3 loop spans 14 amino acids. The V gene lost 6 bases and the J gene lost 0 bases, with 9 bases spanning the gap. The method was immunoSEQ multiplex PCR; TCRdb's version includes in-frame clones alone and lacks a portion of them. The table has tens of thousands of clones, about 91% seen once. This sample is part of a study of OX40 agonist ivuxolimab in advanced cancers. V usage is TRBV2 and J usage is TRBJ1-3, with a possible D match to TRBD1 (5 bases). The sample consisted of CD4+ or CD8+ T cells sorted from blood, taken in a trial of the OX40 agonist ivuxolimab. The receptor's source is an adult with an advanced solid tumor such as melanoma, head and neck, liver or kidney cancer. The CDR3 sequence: CASRGVLSGNTIYF. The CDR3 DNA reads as TGTGCCAGCAGGGGGGTCCTCTCTGGAAACACCATATATTTT.